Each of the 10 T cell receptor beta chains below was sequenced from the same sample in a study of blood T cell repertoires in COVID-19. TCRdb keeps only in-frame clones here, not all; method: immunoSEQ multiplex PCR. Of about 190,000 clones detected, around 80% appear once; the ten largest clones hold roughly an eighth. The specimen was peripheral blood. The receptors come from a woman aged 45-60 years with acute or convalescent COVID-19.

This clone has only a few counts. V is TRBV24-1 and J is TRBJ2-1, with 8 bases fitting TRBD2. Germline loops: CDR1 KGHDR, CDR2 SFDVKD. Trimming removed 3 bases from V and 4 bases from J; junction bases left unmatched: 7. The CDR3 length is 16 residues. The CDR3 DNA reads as TGTGCCACCAGTGATCCCCGGGAGGGGGTGTACAATGAGCAGTTCTTC. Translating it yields CATSDPREGVYNEQFF.

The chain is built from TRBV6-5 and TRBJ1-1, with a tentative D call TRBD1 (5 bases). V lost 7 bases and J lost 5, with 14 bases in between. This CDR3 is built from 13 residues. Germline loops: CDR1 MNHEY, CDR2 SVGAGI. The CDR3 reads CASTSQGGTEAFF. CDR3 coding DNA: TGTGCCAGCACATCGCAGGGTGGGACTGAAGCTTTCTTT.

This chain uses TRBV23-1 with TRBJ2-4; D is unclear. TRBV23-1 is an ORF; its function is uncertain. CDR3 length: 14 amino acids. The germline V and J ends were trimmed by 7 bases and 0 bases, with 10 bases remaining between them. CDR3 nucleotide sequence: TGCGCCAGCAATATACACCTAGCCAAAAACATTCAGTACTTC. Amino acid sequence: CASNIHLAKNIQYF.

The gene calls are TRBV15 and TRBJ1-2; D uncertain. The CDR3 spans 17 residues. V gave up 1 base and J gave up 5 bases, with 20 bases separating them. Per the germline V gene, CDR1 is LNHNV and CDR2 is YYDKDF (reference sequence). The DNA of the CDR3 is TGTGCCACCAGCAGAGTAGGTGGGCAGTCCAACCGTTATGGCTACACCTTC. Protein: CATSRVGGQSNRYGYTF.

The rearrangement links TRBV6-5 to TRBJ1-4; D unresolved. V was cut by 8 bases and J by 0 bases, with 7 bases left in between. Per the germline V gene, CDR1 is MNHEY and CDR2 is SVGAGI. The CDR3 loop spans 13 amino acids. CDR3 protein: CASGSATNEKLFF. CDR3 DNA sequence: TGTGCCAGCGGCAGTGCAACTAATGAAAAACTGTTTTTT.

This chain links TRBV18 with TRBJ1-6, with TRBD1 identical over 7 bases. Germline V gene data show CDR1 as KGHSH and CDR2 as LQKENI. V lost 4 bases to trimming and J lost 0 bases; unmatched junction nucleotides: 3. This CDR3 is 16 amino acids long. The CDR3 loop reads CASSQGQSSYNSPLHF. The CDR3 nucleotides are TGTGCCAGCTCACAGGGACAGAGCTCCTATAATTCACCCCTCCACTTT.

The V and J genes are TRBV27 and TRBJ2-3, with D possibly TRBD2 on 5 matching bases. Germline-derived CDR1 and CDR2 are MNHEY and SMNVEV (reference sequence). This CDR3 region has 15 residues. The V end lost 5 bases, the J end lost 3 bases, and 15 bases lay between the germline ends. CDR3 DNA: TGTGCCAGCAGTCTAGGGAGTAGAGCGACAGATACGCAGTATTTT. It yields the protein CASSLGSRATDTQYF.

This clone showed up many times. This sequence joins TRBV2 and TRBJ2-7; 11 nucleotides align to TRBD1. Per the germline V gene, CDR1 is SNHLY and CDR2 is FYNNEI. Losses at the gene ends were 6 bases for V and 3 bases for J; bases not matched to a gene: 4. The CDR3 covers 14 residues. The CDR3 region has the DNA TGTGCCAGCAGGGGGACAGGGGGGTACTACGAGCAGTACTTC. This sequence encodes CASRGTGGYYEQYF.

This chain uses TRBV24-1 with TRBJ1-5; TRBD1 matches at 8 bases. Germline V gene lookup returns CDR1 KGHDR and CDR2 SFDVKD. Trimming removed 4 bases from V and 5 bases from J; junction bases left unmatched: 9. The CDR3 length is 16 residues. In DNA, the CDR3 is TGTGCCACCAGTGACCCGGGGTGGACAGGGCATCAGCCCCAGCATTTT. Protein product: CATSDPGWTGHQPQHF.

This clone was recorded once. The CDR3, as DNA: TGTGCCAGCAGCTTAATGGGCCTAGCGGGGGACAATGAGCAGTTCTTC. Its protein is CASSLMGLAGDNEQFF. This chain links TRBV7-2 with TRBJ2-1, with 10 positions matching TRBD2. J was trimmed by 5 bases and V by 2 bases; bases with no gene match: 6. Germline V gives CDR1 SGHTA, CDR2 FQGNSA. The CDR3 spans 16 residues.